Described below is a single T cell receptor beta chain sequence and its context. The data stem from a study of cytomegalovirus exposure and HLA in healthy donors. Across the whole study: As an earlier analysis found, about 179 million T cells yielded 100 million to 130 million unique TCR beta sequences.

There are 13 residues in the CDR3. Germline-derived CDR1 and CDR2 are PRHDT and FYEKMQ (reference sequence). Trimming removed 6 bases at V and 7 bases at J, with 16 bases between. Amplification used 60 Vbeta primers and 13 Jbeta primers. Libraries were prepared by immunoSEQ multiplex PCR; TCRdb keeps only in-frame clonotypes and omits some of them. The table records more than 110,000 clones, around 83% of them present only once. Input material: PBMCs. The sequence was collected from a man aged 40-49 years in good health and CMV-seropositive. The chain employs TRBV13 and TRBJ2-7; TRBD2 is a possible D gene (5 bases). The CDR3 is CASSWGYPGEQYF. The CDR3, as DNA: TGTGCCAGCAGTTGGGGATACCCGGGGGAGCAGTACTTC.